This T cell receptor (beta chain) was found in a study of cytomegalovirus exposure and HLA in healthy donors. While unrecorded immune exposures were likely, the donors were nominally healthy when sampled. Overall study results and limits: For most TCR beta V segments, an earlier analysis put the productive rate at about 90% or about 30% of the time.

With 60 Vbeta and 13 Jbeta primers, the PCR was carried out. In the original processing: In a later analysis, 79 million or so unique TCR beta chains included roughly 11 million shared by two or more donors. Using immunoSEQ multiplex PCR, the repertoire was profiled, and TCRdb retains in-frame clones only, with some absent. Clone size and the V and J calls come from that table; the DNA yielded D and trimming. The sample carries 80,000 to 95,000 clones, 60% to 85% recorded once. CDR3 length equals 13 residues. V gave up 6 bases and J gave up 4 bases; unmatched junction bases: 4. Germline assignment: CDR1 SEHNR and CDR2 FQNEAQ (reference sequence). This clone was picked up one time. As yet, its antigen is unknown.

The V call is TRBV7-9, the J call TRBJ2-3, with TRBD2 identical over 7 bases. Material: PBMCs. This sequence originates from a man between 18 and 29 years old in good health and CMV-seropositive. DNA of the CDR3: TGTGCCAGCAGTCCAGCGGGGCCAGATACGCAGTATTTT. This translates into CASSPAGPDTQYF.